These 28 T cell receptor beta chains came from one sample sequenced in a study of T cell changes during pregnancy in multiple sclerosis. The repertoire was sequenced with immunoSEQ multiplex PCR; TCRdb's copy has only in-frame clones and lacks some. The repertoire holds some 77,000 clones, approximately 90% seen once, with approximately 2% in the top ten. The source material was peripheral blood, sampled in the second trimester of pregnancy. Every receptor here comes from a female donor in good health, enrolled as a control in a pregnancy study.

The V and J genes are TRBV5-1 and TRBJ2-7; D might be TRBD2 (7 bases). The germline CDR1 and CDR2 sequences are SGHRS and YFSETQ. The V end lost 4 bases, the J end lost 4 bases, and 15 bases lay between the germline ends. The CDR3 consists of 14 residues. This chain's CDR3 is CASSPGGLRYEQYF. Written as DNA, the CDR3 is TGCGCCAGCAGCCCCGGGGGGCTAAGATACGAGCAGTACTTC. The full variable domain, rest sourced from reference TRBV5-1 and TRBJ2-7, is KAGVTQTPRYLIKTRGQQVTLSCSPISGHRSVSWYQQTPGQGLQFLFEYFSETQRNKGNFPGRFSGRQFSNSRSEMNVSTLELGDSALYLCASSPGGLRYEQYFGPGTRLTVT.

The genes are TRBV29-1 and TRBJ2-5, with 11 bases identical to TRBD2. Trimming removed 5 bases from V and 6 bases from J; junction bases left unmatched: 8. Looked up from germline, CDR1 is SQVTM and CDR2 is ANQGSEA. This CDR3 comprises 14 residues. CDR3 loop: CSVPTSGVRKTQYF. CDR3 coding DNA: TGCAGCGTTCCGACTAGCGGGGTCCGTAAGACCCAGTACTTC.

This clone was picked up one time. The J gene is TRBJ1-2, the V gene TRBV27; D is possibly TRBD1 (6 bases). The germline CDR1 and CDR2 sequences are MNHEY and SMNVEV (reference sequence). The CDR3 length is 14 residues. Trimming shortened V by 5 bases and J by 2 bases, and 12 bases separated the two germline ends. For the CDR3, the DNA is TGTGCCAGCAGTCCCTTGGACAGAAACTATGGCTACACCTTC. It is translated as CASSPLDRNYGYTF.

The table lists this clone with a count of one. CDR3: CASSLAPRSSYEQYF. DNA for the CDR3: TGTGCCAGCAGCTTGGCCCCTAGGAGCTCCTACGAGCAGTACTTC. The V gene is TRBV5-5, the J gene TRBJ2-7; D gene uncertain. This CDR3 spans 15 amino acids. Trimming took off 0 bases at V and 0 bases at J, with 10 bases between the two ends. Germline lookup yields CDR1 SGHKS and CDR2 YYEKEE (reference sequence). Based on the CDR3 plus reference TRBV5-5 and TRBJ2-7, the full variable domain is DAGVTQSPTHLIKTRGQQVTLRCSPISGHKSVSWYQQVLGQGPQFIFQYYEKEERGRGNFPDRFSARQFPNYSSELNVNALLLGDSALYLCASSLAPRSSYEQYFGPGTRLTVT.

V and J are TRBV6-1 and TRBJ1-1; 7 bases align to TRBD1. Unmatched junction bases numbered 9, after V lost 4 bases and J lost 7 bases. Germline assignment: CDR1 MNHNS and CDR2 SASEGT. The CDR3 has 14 residues. Written as DNA, the CDR3 is TGTGCCAGCAGTGGTAGGACAGGTCCAGTTGAAGCTTTCTTT. The encoded protein is CASSGRTGPVEAFF.

The chain carries TRBV27 and TRBJ2-1; TRBD1 agrees at 7 bases. The germline gives CDR1 MNHEY, CDR2 SMNVEV (reference sequence). CDR3 length: 13 amino acids. The trim removed 6 bases at V and 3 bases at J, leaving 2 bases unmatched. Here the CDR3 reads CASRRQGYNEQFF. In DNA, the CDR3 is TGTGCCAGCAGGCGACAGGGCTACAATGAGCAGTTCTTC.

The V call is TRBV29-1, the J call TRBJ2-1, with unresolved D. Germline V gene data show CDR1 as SQVTM and CDR2 as ANQGSEA. The CDR3 consists of 14 residues. V lost 8 bases, J lost 0 bases, and 14 bases lay in between. The CDR3 bases are TGCAGCTTCGCGAGGTTGAGCTCCTACAATGAGCAGTTCTTC. As protein: CSFARLSSYNEQFF.

The chain links TRBV7-8 to TRBJ2-5; possibly TRBD2 for D (5 bases). Germline V gene sequence: CDR1 SGHVS, CDR2 FQNEAQ. The CDR3 has 12 amino acids. With 4 bases removed from V and 3 bases from J, the gap between germline ends came to 6 bases. The CDR3 protein is CASSWGEETQYF. The CDR3 DNA reads TGTGCCAGCAGCTGGGGAGAAGAGACCCAGTACTTC.

The sample holds a few counts of this clone. The chain is built from TRBV4-2 and TRBJ1-6; no reliable D call. Trimming pared 0 bases from V and 7 bases from J, leaving 7 bases between. The V gene's germline CDR1 is LGHNA and CDR2 YNFKEQ. This CDR3 contains 14 residues. The CDR3: CASSQDYENSPLHF. Written as DNA, the CDR3 is TGTGCCAGCAGCCAAGATTACGAGAATTCACCCCTCCACTTT.

The genes are TRBV5-1 and TRBJ2-7; 7 nucleotides align to TRBD2. Germline CDR1 SGHRS, CDR2 YFSETQ. V shed 0 bases, J shed 7 bases, and the junction held 10 bases outside the gene matches. The CDR3 runs 15 residues. CDR3 in amino acids: CASSLDLRGTGEQYF. Here the CDR3 DNA reads TGCGCCAGCAGCTTGGATCTGCGGGGGACGGGAGAGCAGTACTTC.

This clone has only one observation. J is TRBJ1-2 and V is TRBV7-9; D not certain. V shed 5 bases and J shed 2 bases, with 9 bases lying between them. This CDR3 is 13 amino acids long. In germline, CDR1 is SEHNR, CDR2 FQNEAQ (reference sequence). The CDR3 sequence: CASSLQLNYGYTF. CDR3 bases: TGTGCCAGCAGCCTACAGCTAAACTATGGCTACACCTTC.

This clone appeared once. V is TRBV29-1 and J is TRBJ2-7; TRBD1 agrees at 12 bases. Unmatched junction bases numbered 4, after V lost 7 bases and J lost 3 bases. The CDR3 length is 13 residues. The germline CDR1 and CDR2 sequences are SQVTM and ANQGSEA. The CDR3 loop is CSAGTGGFYEQYF. The CDR3 DNA reads TGCAGCGCCGGGACAGGGGGCTTCTACGAGCAGTACTTC.

This chain joins TRBV6-1 and TRBJ1-5; TRBD1 is a possible D gene (5 bases). Trimming stripped 2 bases from V and 5 bases from J, with 13 bases between. The V gene's germline CDR1 is MNHNS and CDR2 SASEGT. The CDR3 covers 15 residues. CDR3 nucleotides: TGTGCCAGCAGTGAATTGTGGGGGGTGGATCAGCCCCAGCATTTT. Translation gives CASSELWGVDQPQHF.

The V gene is TRBV6-6, the J gene TRBJ2-7; tentative D call: TRBD1 (5 bases). The germline V gene has CDR1 MNHNY and CDR2 SVGAGI (reference sequence). With 8 bases removed from V and 3 bases from J, the gap between germline ends came to 23 bases. This CDR3 spans 16 amino acids. CDR3 DNA sequence: TGTGCCAGCGGGGCTAGACCAGGGATTTCGGACTACGAGCAGTACTTC. It is translated as CASGARPGISDYEQYF.

V is TRBV5-8 and J is TRBJ2-1, with D possibly TRBD2 on 7 matching bases. Germline V gives CDR1 SGHTS, CDR2 YDEGEE. There are 15 residues in the CDR3. V was trimmed by 0 bases and J by 3 bases, leaving 10 bases between them. CDR3 amino acids: CASSLERGGYNEQFF. CDR3 in DNA: TGTGCCAGCAGCTTGGAGAGGGGGGGCTACAATGAGCAGTTCTTC.

The V call is TRBV4-3, the J call TRBJ1-4, with D uncertain. V was trimmed by 4 bases and J by 0 bases, leaving 12 bases between them. The germline gives CDR1 LGHNA, CDR2 YSLEER. This CDR3 region has 16 residues. The CDR3 region is CASSRLSGATNEKLFF. The CDR3 region has the DNA TGCGCCAGCAGCCGACTGAGCGGGGCAACTAATGAAAAACTGTTTTTT.

CDR3 DNA: TGTGCCAGCAGCACCCCTATACAGGGCGCCGGGGAGCTGTTTTTT. Protein sequence: CASSTPIQGAGELFF. The rearrangement uses TRBV7-9 and TRBJ2-2; the D gene is possibly TRBD1 (6 bases). Looked up from germline, CDR1 is SEHNR and CDR2 is FQNEAQ (reference sequence). Deletions cut 5 bases from V and 6 bases from J, with 16 bases between. The CDR3 has 15 amino acids.

The chain carries TRBV19 and TRBJ2-4, with 9 bases identical to TRBD2. The CDR3 runs 16 residues. Germline lookup yields CDR1 LNHDA and CDR2 SQIVND (reference sequence). Trimming removed 4 bases from V and 8 bases from J; junction bases left unmatched: 12. CDR3 nucleotides: TGTGCCAGTAGTAAGGATAGCGGGGGTATGGGAGACATTCAGTACTTC. Translated, it gives CASSKDSGGMGDIQYF. Using reference TRBV19 and TRBJ2-4 for the parts outside the CDR3, the full variable domain is DGGITQSPKYLFRKEGQNVTLSCEQNLNHDAMYWYRQDPGQGLRLIYYSQIVNDFQKGDIAEGYSVSREKKESFPLTVTSAQKNPTAFYLCASSKDSGGMGDIQYFGAGTRLSVL.

The V gene is TRBV6-1, the J gene TRBJ2-1; D ambiguous. The V gene's germline CDR1 is MNHNS and CDR2 SASEGT. The CDR3 is 11 amino acids. Trimming left V 6 bases short and J 15 bases short, with 15 bases between. In DNA form, the CDR3 reads TGTGCCAGCAGATTGAACGAGGATGGGTTCTTC. It encodes CASRLNEDGFF.

The gene calls are TRBV7-9 and TRBJ2-3; possible D gene TRBD2, 6 bases. The CDR3 has 19 residues. Germline V lookup: CDR1 SEHNR, CDR2 FQNEAQ (reference sequence). Trimming left V 1 base short and J 4 bases short, with 24 bases between. Written as DNA, the CDR3 is TGTGCCAGCAGCTTAGGTTTATTTCGACCCGGGAGACGCGCAGATACGCAGTATTTT. Translated: CASSLGLFRPGRRADTQYF.

About this clone: Relative to the germline gene, one junction end is altered; a read error may explain this. The CDR3 DNA reads as TGTGCCAGCAGGGAAGGGAGTGACAGGCCCTATGGCTACACCTTC. This encodes CASREGSDRPYGYTF. The chain combines TRBV2 with TRBJ1-2, with D tentatively TRBD1 (6 bases). The CDR3 sequence is 15 residues long. Germline assignment: CDR1 SNHLY and CDR2 FYNNEI.

The CDR3 loop is CASSHHRSKGRGGGNTIYF. CDR3 coding DNA: TGCGCCAGCAGCCATCACCGTAGCAAAGGAAGGGGAGGAGGAAACACCATATATTTT. The gene calls are TRBV4-1 and TRBJ1-3; the D gene is possibly TRBD1 (5 bases). Germline loops: CDR1 MGHRA, CDR2 YSYEKL. Trimming pared 3 bases from V and 4 bases from J, leaving 25 bases between. The CDR3 loop spans 19 amino acids.

This sequence joins TRBV4-3 and TRBJ2-7; 9 positions match TRBD2. The CDR3 has 15 amino acids. Germline V gives CDR1 LGHNA, CDR2 YSLEER. With 2 bases clipped from V and 1 base from J, the junction kept 3 bases outside the gene matches. The CDR3 is CASSQRGGASYEQYF. The DNA of the CDR3 is TGCGCCAGCAGCCAACGCGGGGGGGCTTCCTACGAGCAGTACTTC.

The J gene is TRBJ1-6, the V gene TRBV2, with 9 nucleotides matching TRBD1. The ends lost 2 bases at V and 8 bases at J; junction bases unmatched: 7. The germline V gene has CDR1 SNHLY and CDR2 FYNNEI. CDR3 length: 16 residues. The CDR3, as DNA: TGTGCCAGCAGTGAATCCCAGGACAGGGGCCATTCACCCCTCCACTTT. This encodes CASSESQDRGHSPLHF.

This chain connects TRBV7-9 to TRBJ2-3; tentatively, D is TRBD1 (6 bases). The CDR3 runs to 15 residues. V lost 0 bases to trimming and J lost 2 bases, with 9 bases between them. Germline loops: CDR1 SEHNR, CDR2 FQNEAQ (reference sequence). The CDR3 region has the DNA TGTGCCAGCAGCTTAGCGGGGGCCTACACAGATACGCAGTATTTT. Translation: CASSLAGAYTDTQYF. The variable domain in full, completed from reference TRBV7-9 and TRBJ2-3, reads DTGVSQNPRHKITKRGQNVTFRCDPISEHNRLYWYRQTLGQGPEFLTYFQNEAQLEKSRLLSDRFSAERPKGSFSTLEIQRTEQGDSAMYLCASSLAGAYTDTQYFGPGTRLTVL.

This chain links TRBV5-4 with TRBJ2-3; TRBD2 is a possible D gene (6 bases). There are 14 residues in the CDR3. Germline V gene sequence: CDR1 SGHNT, CDR2 YYREEE (reference sequence). V shed 4 bases and J shed 0 bases, with 9 bases lying between them. The CDR3, as DNA: TGTGCCAGCAGCAGTAGCGGTAGCACAGATACGCAGTATTTT. Protein: CASSSSGSTDTQYF.

J is TRBJ1-2 and V is TRBV9; 8 bases match TRBD1. Trimming removed 4 bases from V and 4 bases from J; junction bases left unmatched: 6. The length of the CDR3 is 14 residues. CDR1 and CDR2 from the germline V gene are SGDLS and YYNGEE. CDR3 amino acids: CASSPDRGGYGYTF. The CDR3 DNA is TGTGCCAGCAGCCCCGACAGGGGCGGCTATGGCTACACCTTC.

The V and J genes are TRBV6-5 and TRBJ2-5; the match to TRBD1 covers 9 bases. CDR1 is MNHEY and CDR2 is SVGAGI in the germline V gene. The CDR3 is 15 residues long. Trimming cost V 4 bases and J 3 bases; bases outside gene matches: 6. In DNA, the CDR3 is TGTGCCAGCAGTTTAGGTGGGACAGGGAAAGAGACCCAGTACTTC. Translating it yields CASSLGGTGKETQYF.